This T cell receptor (beta chain) was found in a study of T cell responses to AZD1222 COVID-19 vaccine. V was trimmed by 6 bases and J by 4 bases, leaving 10 bases between them. From germline, CDR1 is MNHEY and CDR2 SMNVEV (reference sequence). The CDR3 has 13 amino acids. Generated by immunoSEQ multiplex PCR, the TCRdb table keeps only in-frame clones and is missing some. This repertoire shows around 130,000 clones, roughly 94% found once; its top ten account for approximately 6.3%. Sample: peripheral blood, taken on day 0 of AZD1222 vaccination. This receptor was identified in an adult in good health. V and J are TRBV27 and TRBJ1-5, with a tentative D call TRBD1 (5 bases). CDR3 in DNA: TGTGCCAGCAGCTATGACAGAAATCAGCCCCAGCATTTT. It specifies CASSYDRNQPQHF.